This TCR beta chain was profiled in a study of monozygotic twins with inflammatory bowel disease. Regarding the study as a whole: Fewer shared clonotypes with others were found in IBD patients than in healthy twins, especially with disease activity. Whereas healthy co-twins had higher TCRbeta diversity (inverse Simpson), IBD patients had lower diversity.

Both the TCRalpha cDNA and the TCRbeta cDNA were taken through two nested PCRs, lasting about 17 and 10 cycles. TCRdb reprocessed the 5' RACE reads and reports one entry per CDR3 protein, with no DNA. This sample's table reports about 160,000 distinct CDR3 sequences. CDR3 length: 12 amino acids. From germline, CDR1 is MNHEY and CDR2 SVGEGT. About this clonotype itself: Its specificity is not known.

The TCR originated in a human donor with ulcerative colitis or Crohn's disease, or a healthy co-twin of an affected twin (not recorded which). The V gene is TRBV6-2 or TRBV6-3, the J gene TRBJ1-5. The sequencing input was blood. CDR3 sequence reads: CASRARNQPQHF.